These 26 T cell receptor beta chains came from one sample sequenced in a study of CXCR3-negative and CXCR3-positive naive CD8 T cells. The TRB libraries of cDNA were built by UMI-labeled 5' RACE. With the 5' RACE reads reprocessed, TCRdb shows one record per CDR3 protein and no DNA. Its table records fewer than 55,000 distinct CDR3 sequences. The sample taken for sequencing was naive CXCR3- CD8+ T cells from blood. Described subset: CD45RO-CCR7+CD27+CD95- naive CD8+ T cells lacking CXCR3 (TNR3-). The receptors originated from a human donor in good health. Some clones in this sample may be carry-over from other donors' samples.

This chain uses TRBV12-3 or TRBV12-4 with TRBJ2-2; the TRBD2 assignment by TCRdb is unverifiable without DNA. CDR3 length: 15 residues. The CDR3 here is CASRTSSGSAGELFF.

The V gene is TRBV20-1, the J gene TRBJ1-1. CDR1 is DFQATT, CDR2 SNEGSKA, per germline (reference sequence). The CDR3 totals 12 residues. CDR3 in amino acids: CSARNSRVSAFF.

V is TRBV29-1 and J is TRBJ1-5; TCRdb lists TRBD1, though no DNA is available to test this call. The CDR3 consists of 17 residues. Germline V gene sequence: CDR1 SQVTM, CDR2 ANQGSEA. The chain's CDR3 is CSVEDGPVTGPNQPQHF. The complete variable domain, with remaining parts taken from reference TRBV29-1 and TRBJ1-5, reads SAVISQKPSRDICQRGTSLTIQCQVDSQVTMMFWYRQQPGQSLTLIATANQGSEATYESGFVIDKFPISRPNLTFSTLTVSNMSPEDSSIYLCSVEDGPVTGPNQPQHFGDGTRLSIL.

V gene TRBV6-5 combines with J gene TRBJ1-4. Looked up from germline, CDR1 is MNHEY and CDR2 is SVGAGI. CDR3 length: 14 amino acids. The CDR3 protein is CASSYSSRNEKLFF.

The rearrangement links TRBV7-3 to TRBJ2-1; TCRdb's D call, TRBD2, is unchecked because there is no DNA. Per the germline V gene, CDR1 is SGHTA and CDR2 is FQGTGA. CDR3 length: 16 residues. CDR3 in amino acids: CASSLLSGSKVDEQFF.

This chain joins TRBV20-1 and TRBJ2-7; the TCRdb D gene call, TRBD2, has no DNA to confirm it. The CDR3 runs 15 residues. Germline CDR1 DFQATT, CDR2 SNEGSKA (reference sequence). CDR3 sequence reads: CSATSPSGRPYEQYF.

The chain joins TRBV27 to TRBJ2-5; lacking DNA, the TRBD2 call made by TCRdb goes unchecked. Germline values: CDR1 MNHEY, CDR2 SMNVEV (reference sequence). The CDR3 extends over 15 amino acids. CDR3 sequence: CASRLGASGQETQYF.

This rearrangement joins TRBV7-6 to TRBJ2-7; checking the TCRdb D call of TRBD1 is not possible without DNA. Germline loops: CDR1 SGHVS, CDR2 FNYEAQ. The CDR3 length is 15 residues. This chain's CDR3 is CASSDEGQGFYEQYF. Based on the CDR3 plus reference TRBV7-6 and TRBJ2-7, the full variable domain is GAGVSQSPRYKVTKRGQDVALRCDPISGHVSLYWYRQALGQGPEFLTYFNYEAQQDKSGLPNDRFSAERPEGSISTLTIQRTEQRDSAMYRCASSDEGQGFYEQYFGPGTRLTVT.

The rearrangement uses TRBV6-6 and TRBJ2-7. Looked up from germline, CDR1 is MNHNY and CDR2 is SVGAGI (reference sequence). The CDR3 covers 13 residues. The CDR3 sequence is CASSFDGSIEQYF.

The rearrangement links TRBV6-6 to TRBJ1-4; TCRdb calls TRBD1, which cannot be checked without DNA. Germline V gives CDR1 MNHNY, CDR2 SVGAGI (reference sequence). The length of the CDR3 is 16 residues. Here the CDR3 reads CASSYSSGDANEKLFF.

The chain carries TRBV11-2 and TRBJ2-1. The CDR3 has 13 amino acids. The V gene's germline CDR1 is SGHAT and CDR2 FQNNGV. This CDR3 reads CASSQGTDHEQFF.

This rearrangement joins TRBV20-1 to TRBJ2-4; there is no DNA to check the TCRdb D call of TRBD1. The CDR3 is 12 residues long. Per the germline V gene, CDR1 is DFQATT and CDR2 is SNEGSKA (reference sequence). CDR3 region: CSASFGGNIQYF.

This chain uses TRBV21-1 with TRBJ2-3; TCRdb's D call of TRBD2 is untestable without DNA. TRBV21-1 is annotated as a pseudogene. CDR3 size: 15 residues. This chain's CDR3 is CAPLGTSSKADTQYF.

The chain couples TRBV20-1 to TRBJ2-5; TCRdb names TRBD2, which stays unverified in the absence of DNA. The CDR3 has 14 residues. Germline CDR1 DFQATT, CDR2 SNEGSKA (reference sequence). This CDR3 reads CSAEPAGRRETQYF.

This chain connects TRBV28 to TRBJ2-1; TCRdb gives TRBD2 as the D gene, but with no DNA this cannot be confirmed. CDR1 MDHEN and CDR2 SYDVKM come from the germline V gene. This CDR3 has 15 residues. CDR3 in amino acids: CASSIGAGVKNEQFF. The full variable domain, its missing parts supplied by reference TRBV28 and TRBJ2-1, is DVKVTQSSRYLVKRTGEKVFLECVQDMDHENMFWYRQDPGLGLRLIYFSYDVKMKEKGDIPEGYSVSREKKERFSLILESASTNQTSMYLCASSIGAGVKNEQFFGPGTRLTVL.

This chain links TRBV29-1 with TRBJ1-2; TCRdb names TRBD1, which stays unverified in the absence of DNA. The CDR3 length is 16 residues. The germline V gene encodes CDR1 SQVTM and CDR2 ANQGSEA. The CDR3 sequence: CSVEPEDSLQIYGYTF.

V gene TRBV7-8 combines with J gene TRBJ2-5; TCRdb's D call, TRBD1, is unchecked because there is no DNA. CDR3 length: 13 residues. The germline CDR1 and CDR2 sequences are SGHVS and FQNEAQ. CDR3 sequence reads: CASTLVREETQYF. Complete variable domain (other parts from reference TRBV7-8 and TRBJ2-5): GAGVSQSPRYKVAKRGQDVALRCDPISGHVSLFWYQQALGQGPEFLTYFQNEAQLDKSGLPSDRFFAERPEGSVSTLKIQRTQQEDSAVYLCASTLVREETQYFGPGTRLLVL.

The chain carries TRBV24-1 and TRBJ2-2; the D gene TCRdb calls, TRBD2, cannot be checked with no DNA. The CDR3 has 15 amino acids. Per germline, CDR1 KGHDR and CDR2 SFDVKD. The CDR3 sequence: CATTTSGSRTGELFF.

The chain is built from TRBV7-2 and TRBJ2-7; TCRdb selects TRBD1, and the lack of DNA leaves this call unchecked. The CDR3 has 13 residues. The germline CDR1 and CDR2 sequences are SGHTA and FQGNSA. The CDR3 loop is CASSLGQGVEGYF. Variable domain in full (rest from reference TRBV7-2 and TRBJ2-7): GAGVSQSPSNKVTEKGKDVELRCDPISGHTALYWYRQSLGQGLEFLIYFQGNSAPDKSGLPSDRFSAERTGGSVSTLTIQRTQQEDSAVYLCASSLGQGVEGYFGPGTRLTVT.

The CDR3 is CASSYTRTGIAGELFF. The chain links TRBV6-5 to TRBJ2-2; TCRdb outputs TRBD1, but without DNA this stays unchecked. CDR1 and CDR2 (germline): MNHEY, SVGAGI. The CDR3 contains 16 residues.

The rearrangement joins TRBV7-6 to TRBJ1-2. Looked up from germline, CDR1 is SGHVS and CDR2 is FNYEAQ. This CDR3 comprises 15 residues. CDR3 sequence: CASSSGGVFNYGYTF.

J is TRBJ2-1 and V is TRBV7-3; TCRdb's D gene call, TRBD1, goes unchecked for lack of DNA. Germline CDR1 and CDR2: SGHTA and FQGTGA. This CDR3 spans 16 amino acids. This CDR3 reads CASSLTGDRSYNEQFF.

The chain couples TRBV6-1 to TRBJ2-2. The CDR3 length is 14 residues. Germline V lookup: CDR1 MNHNS, CDR2 SASEGT. The CDR3 sequence: CASSEGSWTGELFF.

This sequence joins TRBV7-6 and TRBJ2-1; TCRdb designates TRBD2, a call that cannot be tested without DNA. CDR1 is SGHVS and CDR2 is FNYEAQ in the germline V gene. The CDR3 covers 15 residues. CDR3 in amino acids: CASSLEGGNDNEQFF.

J is TRBJ1-4 and V is TRBV7-6; TCRdb calls TRBD1, which cannot be checked without DNA. The CDR3 is 13 residues long. The germline CDR1 and CDR2 sequences are SGHVS and FNYEAQ. Here the CDR3 reads CASSFEGGGKLFF.

The rearrangement uses TRBV6-2 or TRBV6-3 and TRBJ2-1. Germline V gene sequence: CDR1 MNHEY, CDR2 SVGEGT. The CDR3 is made up of 13 amino acids. The CDR3 region is CASSYTSYNEQFF.